Below, 5 T cell receptor beta chains from the same sample are listed, as sequenced in a study of blood T cell repertoires in COVID-19. Profiled with immunoSEQ multiplex PCR; TCRdb holds only in-frame clones, not every one. The profile shows 200,000 or so clones, about nine tenths of them singletons. The source material was peripheral blood. These receptors were taken from a man in his 70s with active or convalescent COVID-19.

The chain recombines TRBV28 with TRBJ1-5, with D unresolved. This CDR3 has 13 residues. Trimming shortened V by 6 bases and J by 0 bases, and 6 bases separated the two germline ends. CDR1 is MDHEN, CDR2 SYDVKM, per germline. The CDR3 is CASRVGSNQPQHF. The CDR3 bases are TGTGCCAGCAGGGTCGGTAGCAATCAGCCCCAGCATTTT.

Here the CDR3 DNA reads TGCAGCGCCCTGACTAGCGGAAACACCGGGGAGCTGTTTTTT. Amino acids: CSALTSGNTGELFF. This chain uses TRBV29-1 with TRBJ2-2; 9 bases align to TRBD2. This CDR3 contains 14 residues. Looked up from germline, CDR1 is SQVTM and CDR2 is ANQGSEA. The V gene end was trimmed by 7 bases and the J gene end by 2 bases; junction bases not matched to a gene: 5.

The chain uses TRBV7-9 and TRBJ2-5, with 7 nucleotides matching TRBD2. The CDR3 length is 14 residues. CDR1 and CDR2 from the germline V gene are SEHNR and FQNEAQ (reference sequence). Trimming cost V 5 bases and J 2 bases; bases outside gene matches: 5. For the CDR3, the DNA is TGTGCCAGCAGCCCTCCGGGACTACAAGAGACCCAGTACTTC. Translating gives CASSPPGLQETQYF.

CDR3 bases: TGCAGCGTTGATAGCGGGAGGGCCGGAGATACGCAGTATTTT. It is translated as CSVDSGRAGDTQYF. J is TRBJ2-3 and V is TRBV29-1, with 11 bases that match TRBD2. V was clipped by 3 bases and J by 5 bases; unmatched bases: 4. Germline V gene lookup returns CDR1 SQVTM and CDR2 ANQGSEA. CDR3 length equals 14 residues.

The chain employs TRBV7-2 and TRBJ1-4, with a weak D call TRBD1 (5 bases). Trimming took off 1 base at V and 8 bases at J, with 14 bases between the two ends. This CDR3 region has 15 residues. Germline V gene lookup returns CDR1 SGHTA and CDR2 FQGNSA. The CDR3 sequence: CASSLGGRVGEKLFF. Written as DNA, the CDR3 is TGTGCCAGCAGCTTAGGCGGCAGGGTTGGGGAAAAACTGTTTTTT.